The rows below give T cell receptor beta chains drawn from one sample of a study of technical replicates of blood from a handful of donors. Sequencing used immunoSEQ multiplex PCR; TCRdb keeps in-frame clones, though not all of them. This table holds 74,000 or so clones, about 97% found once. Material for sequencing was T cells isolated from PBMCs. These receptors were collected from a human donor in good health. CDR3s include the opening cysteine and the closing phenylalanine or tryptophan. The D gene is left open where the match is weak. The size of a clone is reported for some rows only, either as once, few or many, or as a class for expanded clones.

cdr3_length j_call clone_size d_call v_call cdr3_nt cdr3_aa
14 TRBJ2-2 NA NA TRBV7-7 TGTGCCAGCAGCTTAATCGGGGGAACCGGGGAGCTGTTTTTT CASSLIGGTGELFF
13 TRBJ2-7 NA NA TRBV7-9 TGTGCCAGCAGCTTACTCACCGGCTACGAGCAGTACTTC CASSLLTGYEQYF
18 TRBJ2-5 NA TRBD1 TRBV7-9 TGTGCCAGCAGCCCCGGACAGGGAGGCCCTCCGAACCGAGAGACCCAGTACTTC CASSPGQGGPPNRETQYF
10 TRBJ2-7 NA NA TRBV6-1 TGTGCCAGCAGTGATTTTCAGGAGTACTTC CASSDFQEYF
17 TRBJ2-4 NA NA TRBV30 TGTGCCTGGAGTGTGTCGGGAATCGGGGATACCAAAAACATTCAGTACTTC CAWSVSGIGDTKNIQYF
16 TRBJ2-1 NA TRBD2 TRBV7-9 TGTGCCAGCAGCCCCGGGACTAGCGGGCTATACAATGAGCAGTTCTTC CASSPGTSGLYNEQFF
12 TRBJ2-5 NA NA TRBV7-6 TGTGCCAGCGGGAGCGTACAAGAGACCCAGTACTTC CASGSVQETQYF
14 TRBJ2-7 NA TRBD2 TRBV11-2 TGTGCCAGCAGTTTTTCGGGACTACGATACGAGCAGTACTTC CASSFSGLRYEQYF
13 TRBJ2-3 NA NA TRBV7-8 TGTGCCAGCAGCACGGACAGTTCCGATACGCAGTATTTT CASSTDSSDTQYF
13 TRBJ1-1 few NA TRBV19 TGTGCCAGTAGTATCCAGATGAACACTGAAGCTTTCTTT CASSIQMNTEAFF